The clone carrying this T cell receptor (beta chain) was seen once. Antigen specificity is unknown. It was with a sample-barcoded 5' primer and a J-beta primer mix that a second PCR of roughly 6 to 12 cycles was run. From the 5' RACE reads, TCRdb called clonotypes with MiXCR, one entry per CDR3 protein. The sample carries about 730,000 distinct CDR3 sequences, roughly two fifths recorded once. This CDR3 comprises 14 residues. Germline V CDR1 and CDR2: SGDLS, YYNGEE. Between the trimmed V and J ends, which lost 0 bases and 6 bases, there was a span of 11 bases. This sample stems from a study of blood T cells in healthy people across ages. Broader study findings: More naive CD4+ cells and higher diversity marked long-lived donors relative to aged donors.

The origin of this receptor is a woman aged 60 to 75 in good health. The V call is TRBV9, the J call TRBJ2-3, with D possibly matching TRBD2 (5 bases). Sequencing was done on a sample of blood. The CDR3 sequence: CASSVAYRGDTQYF. In DNA, the CDR3 is TGTGCCAGCAGCGTAGCATACCGAGGGGATACGCAGTATTTT.